Here is one T cell receptor (beta chain) with its context. This entry belongs to a study of blood T cell repertoires in COVID-19. Study-wide context: T cells, B-cell-depleted T cells, or PBMCs supplied cDNA or gDNA.

CDR1 LNHDA and CDR2 SQIVND come from the germline V gene (reference sequence). Trimming took off 1 base at V and 5 bases at J, with 8 bases between the two ends. The CDR3 runs to 13 residues. Using immunoSEQ multiplex PCR, the repertoire was profiled, and TCRdb retains in-frame clones only, with some absent. The data hold around 290,000 clones, with around 87% observed a single time. The sequenced sample was peripheral blood. The clonotype originates from a woman aged 45-59 years who had recovered from COVID-19. This rearrangement joins TRBV19 to TRBJ2-5, with a possible D match to TRBD1 (5 bases). The CDR3 is CASSIGQGETQYF. In nucleotides, the CDR3 is TGTGCCAGTAGTATAGGGCAGGGTGAGACCCAGTACTTC.